Shown below are 6 T cell receptor beta chains from a single sample sequenced in a study of blood T cell repertoires in COVID-19. The assay was immunoSEQ multiplex PCR, and TCRdb's table has in-frame clones only and misses some. The data contain approximately 130,000 clones, roughly four fifths of them singletons. The sample consisted of peripheral blood. The receptor source for this set is a human donor in a cohort sampled during active COVID-19.

V and J are TRBV29-1 and TRBJ2-3, with a tentative D call TRBD1 (6 bases). The V end lost 1 base, the J end lost 1 base, and 12 bases lay between the germline ends. Germline V CDR1 and CDR2: SQVTM, ANQGSEA. CDR3 length equals 15 residues. CDR3 region: CSVEVWQGRTDTQYF. DNA for the CDR3: TGCAGCGTTGAAGTCTGGCAGGGGCGCACAGATACGCAGTATTTT.

The chain couples TRBV9 to TRBJ1-5, with 7 bases aligning to TRBD1. The V gene's germline CDR1 is SGDLS and CDR2 YYNGEE. The ends lost 3 bases at V and 0 bases at J; junction bases unmatched: 6. CDR3 length equals 16 residues. CDR3 sequence reads: CASSGGDSNSNQPQHF. The CDR3, as DNA: TGTGCCAGCAGCGGAGGGGACAGCAATAGCAATCAGCCCCAGCATTTT.

J is TRBJ2-7 and V is TRBV18; 12 nucleotides align to TRBD2. Germline CDR1 is KGHSH and CDR2 is LQKENI. CDR3 length: 17 amino acids. V lost 1 base and J lost 2; bases outside the gene matches: 6. The CDR3 spells CASSPLSSGGAPYEQYF. CDR3 bases: TGTGCCAGCTCACCACTTTCTAGCGGGGGGGCACCCTACGAGCAGTACTTC.

This clone occurred a few times. This chain joins TRBV29-1 and TRBJ1-1; D ambiguous. V was cut by 4 bases and J by 0 bases, with 15 bases left in between. Germline values: CDR1 SQVTM, CDR2 ANQGSEA. The CDR3 contains 15 residues. The CDR3 loop reads CSVVSSAGMNTEAFF. The CDR3 DNA reads as TGCAGCGTTGTCTCTTCGGCGGGTATGAACACTGAAGCTTTCTTT.

The chain carries TRBV5-1 and TRBJ2-2; a possible D gene is TRBD2 (6 bases). The CDR3 sequence is 15 residues long. The germline CDR1 and CDR2 sequences are SGHRS and YFSETQ. V was trimmed by 2 bases and J by 3 bases, leaving 11 bases between them. As DNA, the CDR3 is TGCGCCAGCAGCTTAGGGGACTCCTACACCGGGGAGCTGTTTTTT. This gives the protein CASSLGDSYTGELFF.

The rearrangement uses TRBV5-1 and TRBJ1-6; 7 bases line up with TRBD1. This CDR3 is 14 amino acids long. The V gene end was trimmed by 4 bases and the J gene end by 7 bases; junction bases not matched to a gene: 5. Germline values: CDR1 SGHRS, CDR2 YFSETQ. CDR3 residues: CASSRGQANSPLHF. Here the CDR3 DNA reads TGCGCCAGCAGCCGAGGACAGGCCAATTCACCCCTCCACTTT.